This TCR beta chain was captured by sequencing in a study of T cell responses to AZD1222 COVID-19 vaccine. The V gene's germline CDR1 is GTSNPN and CDR2 SVGIG (reference sequence). The CDR3 totals 15 residues. Trimming took 2 bases from V and 3 from J, leaving 13 bases between them. Study-level points and caveats: Just a handful of AZD1222 recipients were seropositive at baseline. The sample set comprised mostly white British donors with more females, and clonal diversity was possibly underestimated.

Clones were sequenced by immunoSEQ multiplex PCR, and TCRdb holds only the in-frame ones, with some missing. Of about 100,000 clones in the sample, around nine tenths were seen once. With regard to this clone: Its antigen is undetermined.

Sequencing was performed on peripheral blood, taken on day 0 of AZD1222 vaccination. The chain uses TRBV30 and TRBJ1-4, with D unclear. The receptor's source is an adult in good health. The CDR3 loop reads CAWSPTRGSNEKLFF. The CDR3 nucleotides read TGTGCCTGGAGTCCAACCCGGGGATCTAATGAAAAACTGTTTTTT.